This T cell receptor beta chain was sequenced in a study of blood T cell repertoires in COVID-19. The overall study: The cDNA or gDNA used as material had been derived from T cells, B-cell-depleted T cells, or PBMCs.

As originally analysed: Quantification of nucleated cells was approximated via reference gene primer amplification. The data were produced by immunoSEQ multiplex PCR, yet TCRdb's version contains in-frame clones alone and is incomplete. V and J calls and clone size follow that table, whereas D and trimming were derived from the DNA. The data hold around 65,000 clones, with about four fifths observed a single time. The ends were cut back, 1 base at V and 5 bases at J, with 14 bases in the middle. Germline assignment: CDR1 LGHDT and CDR2 YNNKEL (reference sequence). This CDR3 comprises 15 residues. The material sequenced was peripheral blood. The chain joins TRBV3-1 (or the pseudogene TRBV3-2) to TRBJ2-5, with a weak D call TRBD2 (5 bases). The clonotype comes from a human donor in a cohort sampled during active COVID-19. The CDR3 here is CASSQGQVGGETQYF. In DNA form, the CDR3 reads TGTGCCAGCAGCCAAGGTCAGGTTGGCGGGGAGACCCAGTACTTC.